Below are 11 T cell receptor beta chains sequenced from a single sample in a study of blood T cell repertoires in COVID-19. Measured with immunoSEQ multiplex PCR; TCRdb has only the in-frame clones, and not every one. The sample yields some 250,000 clones, approximately 86% seen once. What was sequenced was peripheral blood. Receptor source: a woman in her thirties who had recovered from COVID-19.

This clone is a singleton in its sample. The chain joins TRBV7-2 to TRBJ2-1; 9 bases map to TRBD2. This CDR3 has 14 residues. The junction had 3 bases not matched to a gene; V was cut back by 2 bases and J by 7 bases. Germline assignment: CDR1 SGHTA and CDR2 FQGNSA. The CDR3 loop is CASSLRAGGNEQFF. Written as DNA, the CDR3 is TGTGCCAGCAGCTTAAGAGCGGGGGGTAATGAGCAGTTCTTC.

The V gene is TRBV6-2 or TRBV6-3, the J gene TRBJ2-5; D might be TRBD2 (6 bases). Trimming took 1 base from V and 4 from J, leaving 22 bases between them. This CDR3 contains 18 residues. Looked up from germline, CDR1 is MNHEY and CDR2 is SVGEGT. In DNA, the CDR3 is TGTGCCAGCAGTTACTACGCCCGGGACTCCTACGGGTCAGAGACCCAGTACTTC. It translates to CASSYYARDSYGSETQYF.

CDR3 amino acids: CASSSGTGYNSPLHF. In nucleotides, the CDR3 is TGTGCCAGCAGCTCCGGGACAGGCTATAATTCACCCCTCCACTTT. The J gene is TRBJ1-6, the V gene TRBV7-9, with 8 bases that match TRBD1. The CDR3 consists of 15 residues. Germline assignment: CDR1 SEHNR and CDR2 FQNEAQ (reference sequence). The V and J ends lost 4 bases and 3 bases, in that order; junction bases with no gene match: 2.

This chain links TRBV27 with TRBJ2-7; D might be TRBD1 (5 bases). The CDR3 has 15 amino acids. The V end was cut by 6 bases, the J end by 3 bases, with 18 bases between. Germline-derived CDR1 and CDR2 are MNHEY and SMNVEV (reference sequence). The CDR3 bases are TGTGCCAGCAGCTCCCAGAGGCAGGGTAACTACGAGCAGTACTTC. Its protein is CASSSQRQGNYEQYF.

The rearrangement links TRBV5-5 to TRBJ2-7, with TRBD1 as a possible D gene (6 bases). Germline V gives CDR1 SGHKS, CDR2 YYEKEE (reference sequence). The CDR3 has 16 amino acids. The germline V and J ends were trimmed by 4 bases and 7 bases, with 24 bases remaining between them. This CDR3 reads CASSAHTGLHPREQYF. The CDR3 DNA reads TGTGCCAGCAGCGCTCATACAGGGCTACACCCGAGGGAGCAGTACTTC. Using reference TRBV5-5 and TRBJ2-7 for the parts outside the CDR3, the full variable domain is DAGVTQSPTHLIKTRGQQVTLRCSPISGHKSVSWYQQVLGQGPQFIFQYYEKEERGRGNFPDRFSARQFPNYSSELNVNALLLGDSALYLCASSAHTGLHPREQYFGPGTRLTVT.

This chain links TRBV18 with TRBJ2-5; possibly TRBD2 for D (6 bases). This CDR3 has 15 amino acids. Germline CDR1 is KGHSH and CDR2 is LQKENI. Trimming stripped 2 bases from V and 5 bases from J, with 15 bases between. The CDR3 DNA follows: TGTGCCAGCTCACCATCCGCCGGGGGTCGGGAGACCCAGTACTTC. This codes for CASSPSAGGRETQYF.

The CDR3 loop is CASSTRRGVNTEAFF. CDR3 DNA: TGTGCCAGTAGTACCCGCAGGGGAGTGAACACTGAAGCTTTCTTT. The rearrangement uses TRBV19 and TRBJ1-1; a possible D gene is TRBD1 (6 bases). Per the germline V gene, CDR1 is LNHDA and CDR2 is SQIVND (reference sequence). Trimming took 4 bases from V and 0 from J, leaving 12 bases between them. This CDR3 is built from 15 residues.

The rearrangement links TRBV19 to TRBJ2-3, with TRBD2 matching 9 bases. Trimming cost V 7 bases and J 4 bases; bases outside gene matches: 15. CDR3 length equals 17 residues. Germline V gives CDR1 LNHDA, CDR2 SQIVND (reference sequence). In DNA, the CDR3 is TGTGCCAGTAATCATCCCGCTAGCGGGATCTCTCCAGATACGCAGTATTTT. It yields the protein CASNHPASGISPDTQYF.

This chain links TRBV9 with TRBJ1-4; 12 bases agree with TRBD1. Looked up from germline, CDR1 is SGDLS and CDR2 is YYNGEE. CDR3 size: 15 residues. V lost 4 bases to trimming and J lost 12 bases; unmatched junction nucleotides: 10. CDR3 loop: CASSPGTGGGRELFF. DNA of the CDR3: TGTGCCAGCAGCCCCGGGACAGGGGGCGGGAGGGAACTGTTTTTT. The full variable domain, in which reference TRBV9 and TRBJ1-4 provide the parts outside the CDR3, is DSGVTQTPKHLITATGQRVTLRCSPRSGDLSVYWYQQSLDQGLQFLIQYYNGEERAKGNILERFSAQQFPDLHSELNLSSLELGDSALYFCASSPGTGGGRELFFGSGTQLSVL.

The V and J genes are TRBV29-1 and TRBJ2-5, with 10 bases that match TRBD1. The CDR3 totals 14 residues. Trimming cost V 7 bases and J 3 bases; bases outside gene matches: 8. CDR1 is SQVTM and CDR2 is ANQGSEA in the germline V gene. In nucleotides, the CDR3 is TGCAGCGCTCGACAGGGGGCGCGGAAAGAGACCCAGTACTTC. Its translation is CSARQGARKETQYF.

The V and J genes are TRBV11-3 and TRBJ2-3; D is ambiguous. V was trimmed by 1 base and J by 3 bases, leaving 5 bases between them. Germline V gives CDR1 SGHNT, CDR2 YENEEA. The length of the CDR3 is 13 residues. The CDR3 DNA follows: TGTGCCAGCAGCTTAGGGCAAACAGATACGCAGTATTTT. Translation gives CASSLGQTDTQYF.